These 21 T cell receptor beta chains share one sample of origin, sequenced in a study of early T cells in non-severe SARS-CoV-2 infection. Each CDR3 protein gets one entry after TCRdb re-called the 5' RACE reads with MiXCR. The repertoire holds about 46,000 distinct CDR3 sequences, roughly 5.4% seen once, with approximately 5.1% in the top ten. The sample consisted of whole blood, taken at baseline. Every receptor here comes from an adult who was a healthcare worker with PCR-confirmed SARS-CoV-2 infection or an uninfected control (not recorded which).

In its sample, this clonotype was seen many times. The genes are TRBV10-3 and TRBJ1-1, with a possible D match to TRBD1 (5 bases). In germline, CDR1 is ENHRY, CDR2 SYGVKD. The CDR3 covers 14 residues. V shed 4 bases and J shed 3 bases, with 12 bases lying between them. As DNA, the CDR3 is TGTGCCATCAGTGTGGGGGGAAAGGACACTGAAGCTTTCTTT. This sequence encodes CAISVGGKDTEAFF.

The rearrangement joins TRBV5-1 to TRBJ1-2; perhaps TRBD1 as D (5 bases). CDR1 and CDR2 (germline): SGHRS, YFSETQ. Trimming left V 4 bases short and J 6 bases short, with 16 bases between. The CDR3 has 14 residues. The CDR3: CASSLERGAHGYTF. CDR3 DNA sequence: TGCGCCAGCAGCCTCGAACGAGGGGCGCATGGCTACACCTTC.

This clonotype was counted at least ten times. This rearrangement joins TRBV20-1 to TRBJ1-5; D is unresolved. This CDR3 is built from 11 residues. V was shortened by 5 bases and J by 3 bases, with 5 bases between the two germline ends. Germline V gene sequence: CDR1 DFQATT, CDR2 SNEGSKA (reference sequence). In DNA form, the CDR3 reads TGCAGTGCTCGGGCCAATCAGCCCCAGCATTTT. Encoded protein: CSARANQPQHF.

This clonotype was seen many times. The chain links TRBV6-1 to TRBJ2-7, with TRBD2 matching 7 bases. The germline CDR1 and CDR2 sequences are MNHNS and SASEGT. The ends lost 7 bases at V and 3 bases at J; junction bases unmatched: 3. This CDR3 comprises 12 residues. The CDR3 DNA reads TGTGCCAGCAACGGGGGGTACTACGAGCAGTACTTC. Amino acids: CASNGGYYEQYF.

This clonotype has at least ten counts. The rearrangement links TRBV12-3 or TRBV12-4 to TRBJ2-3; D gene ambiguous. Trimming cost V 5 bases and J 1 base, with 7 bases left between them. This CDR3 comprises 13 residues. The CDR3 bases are TGTGCCAGCAGTAAAATGGGCACAGATACGCAGTATTTT. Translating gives CASSKMGTDTQYF.

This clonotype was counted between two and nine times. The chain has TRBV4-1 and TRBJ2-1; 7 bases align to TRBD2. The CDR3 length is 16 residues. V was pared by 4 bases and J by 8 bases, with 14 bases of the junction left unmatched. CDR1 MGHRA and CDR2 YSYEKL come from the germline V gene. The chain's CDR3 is CASSRQVGGSADEQFF. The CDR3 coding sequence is TGCGCCAGCAGCCGTCAGGTAGGCGGGAGTGCGGATGAGCAGTTCTTC.

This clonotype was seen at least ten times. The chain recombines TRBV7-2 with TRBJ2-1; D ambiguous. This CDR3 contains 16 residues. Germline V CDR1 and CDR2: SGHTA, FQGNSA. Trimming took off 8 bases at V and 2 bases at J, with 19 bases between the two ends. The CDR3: CASRPSLAKTYNEQFF. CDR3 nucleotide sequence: TGTGCCAGCCGGCCATCCTTGGCCAAAACCTACAATGAGCAGTTCTTC.

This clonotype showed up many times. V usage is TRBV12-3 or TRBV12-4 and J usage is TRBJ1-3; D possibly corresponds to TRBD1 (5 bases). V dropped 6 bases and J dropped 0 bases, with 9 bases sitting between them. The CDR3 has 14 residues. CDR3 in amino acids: CASSRQSSGNTIYF. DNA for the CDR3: TGTGCCAGCAGCAGACAGTCCTCTGGAAACACCATATATTTT.

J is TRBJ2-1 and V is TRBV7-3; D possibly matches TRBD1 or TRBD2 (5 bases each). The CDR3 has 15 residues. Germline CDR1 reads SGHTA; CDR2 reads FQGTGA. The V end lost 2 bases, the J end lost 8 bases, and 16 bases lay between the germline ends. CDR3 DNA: TGTGCCAGCAGCTTAGAAGGGACCCCACGCGATGAGCAGTTCTTC. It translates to CASSLEGTPRDEQFF.

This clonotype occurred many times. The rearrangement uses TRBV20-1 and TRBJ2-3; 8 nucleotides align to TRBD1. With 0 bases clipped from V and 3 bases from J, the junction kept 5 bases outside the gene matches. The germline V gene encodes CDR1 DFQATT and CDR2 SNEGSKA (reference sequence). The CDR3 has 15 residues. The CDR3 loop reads CSARDPWTGTDTQYF. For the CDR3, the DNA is TGCAGTGCTAGAGATCCCTGGACAGGGACAGATACGCAGTATTTT.

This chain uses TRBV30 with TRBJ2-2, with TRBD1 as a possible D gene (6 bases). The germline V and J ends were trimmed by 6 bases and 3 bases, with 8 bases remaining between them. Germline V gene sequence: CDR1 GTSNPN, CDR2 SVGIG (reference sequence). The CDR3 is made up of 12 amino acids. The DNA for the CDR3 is TGTGCCTGCGGACAGTACACCGGGGAGCTGTTTTTT. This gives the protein CACGQYTGELFF.

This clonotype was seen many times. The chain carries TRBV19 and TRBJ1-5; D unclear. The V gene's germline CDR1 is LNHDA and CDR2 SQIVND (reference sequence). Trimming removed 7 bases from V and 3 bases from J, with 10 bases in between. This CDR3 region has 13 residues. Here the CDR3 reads CASKAVPNQPQHF. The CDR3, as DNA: TGTGCCAGTAAAGCGGTACCCAATCAGCCCCAGCATTTT.

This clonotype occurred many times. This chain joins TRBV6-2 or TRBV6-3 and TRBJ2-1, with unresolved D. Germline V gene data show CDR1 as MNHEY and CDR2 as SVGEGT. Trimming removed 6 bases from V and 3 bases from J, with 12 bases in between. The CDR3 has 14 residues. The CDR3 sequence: CASSYRDLYNEQFF. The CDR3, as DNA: TGTGCCAGCAGCTATCGAGACCTCTACAATGAGCAGTTCTTC.

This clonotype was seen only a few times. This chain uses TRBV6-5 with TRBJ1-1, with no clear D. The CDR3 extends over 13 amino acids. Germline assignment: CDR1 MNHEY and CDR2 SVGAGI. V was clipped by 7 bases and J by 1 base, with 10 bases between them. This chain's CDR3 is CASKSRGNTEAFF. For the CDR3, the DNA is TGTGCCAGCAAATCCCGAGGGAACACTGAAGCTTTCTTT.

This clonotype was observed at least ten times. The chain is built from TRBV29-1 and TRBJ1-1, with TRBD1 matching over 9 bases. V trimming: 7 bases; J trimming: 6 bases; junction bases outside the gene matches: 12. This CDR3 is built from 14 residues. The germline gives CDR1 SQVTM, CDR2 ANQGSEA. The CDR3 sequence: CSADGTGSGAEAFF. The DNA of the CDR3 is TGCAGCGCGGACGGGACAGGGTCGGGCGCTGAAGCTTTCTTT.

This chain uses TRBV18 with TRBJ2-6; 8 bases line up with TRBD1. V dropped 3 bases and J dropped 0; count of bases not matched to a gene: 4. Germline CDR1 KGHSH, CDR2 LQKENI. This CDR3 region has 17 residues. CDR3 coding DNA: TGTGCCAGCTCACCGGGACAGGCTGTCTCTGGGGCCAACGTCCTGACTTTC. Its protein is CASSPGQAVSGANVLTF.

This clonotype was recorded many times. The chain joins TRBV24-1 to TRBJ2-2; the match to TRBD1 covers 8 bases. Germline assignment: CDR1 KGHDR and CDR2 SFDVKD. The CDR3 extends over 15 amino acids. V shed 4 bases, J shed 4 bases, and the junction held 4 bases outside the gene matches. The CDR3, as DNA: TGTGCCACCAGTGAGGAGGACAGGGTCACCGGGGAGCTGTTTTTT. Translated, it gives CATSEEDRVTGELFF.

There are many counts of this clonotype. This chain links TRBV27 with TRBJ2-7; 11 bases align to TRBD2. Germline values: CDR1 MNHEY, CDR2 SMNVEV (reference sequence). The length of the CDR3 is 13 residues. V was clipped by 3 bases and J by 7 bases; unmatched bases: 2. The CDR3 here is CASSFTSGSEQYF. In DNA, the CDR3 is TGTGCCAGCAGTTTTACTAGCGGGAGTGAGCAGTACTTC.

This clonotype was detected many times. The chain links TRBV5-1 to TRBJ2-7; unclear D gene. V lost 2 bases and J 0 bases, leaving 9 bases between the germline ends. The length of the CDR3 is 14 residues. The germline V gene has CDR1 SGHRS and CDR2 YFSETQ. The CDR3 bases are TGCGCCAGCAGCTTTCAGACTTCCTCCTACGAGCAGTACTTC. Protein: CASSFQTSSYEQYF.

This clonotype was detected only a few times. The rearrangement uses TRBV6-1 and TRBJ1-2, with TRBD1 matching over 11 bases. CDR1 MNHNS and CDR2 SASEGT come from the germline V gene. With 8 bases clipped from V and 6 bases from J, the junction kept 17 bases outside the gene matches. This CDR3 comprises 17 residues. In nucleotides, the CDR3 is TGTGCCAGCTCCGCCGAAAGGTTAGGACAGGGGGCGGATGGCTACACCTTC. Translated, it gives CASSAERLGQGADGYTF.

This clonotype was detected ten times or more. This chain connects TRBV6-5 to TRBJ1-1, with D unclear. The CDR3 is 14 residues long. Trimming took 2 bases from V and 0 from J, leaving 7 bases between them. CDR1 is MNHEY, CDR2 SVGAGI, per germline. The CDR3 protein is CASSYGALNTEAFF. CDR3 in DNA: TGTGCCAGCAGTTACGGAGCTCTGAACACTGAAGCTTTCTTT.